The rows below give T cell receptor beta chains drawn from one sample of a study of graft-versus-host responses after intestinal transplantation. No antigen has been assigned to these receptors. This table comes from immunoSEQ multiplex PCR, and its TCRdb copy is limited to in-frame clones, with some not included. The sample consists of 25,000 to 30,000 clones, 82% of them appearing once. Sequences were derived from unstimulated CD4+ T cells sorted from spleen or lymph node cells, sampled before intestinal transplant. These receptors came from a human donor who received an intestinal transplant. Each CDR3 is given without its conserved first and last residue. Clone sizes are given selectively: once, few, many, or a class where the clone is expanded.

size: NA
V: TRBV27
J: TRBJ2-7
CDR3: ASSFRASYEQY

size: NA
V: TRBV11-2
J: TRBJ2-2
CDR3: ASSSWVHSAGELF

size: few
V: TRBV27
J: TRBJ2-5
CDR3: ASSLDRGYETQY

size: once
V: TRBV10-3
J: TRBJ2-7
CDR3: AISDRVEPIYEQY

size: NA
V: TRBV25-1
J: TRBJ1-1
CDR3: ASSGRPLDTEAF

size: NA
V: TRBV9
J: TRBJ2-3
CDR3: ASSPGISTDTQY

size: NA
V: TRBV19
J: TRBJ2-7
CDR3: ASSSGRYEQY

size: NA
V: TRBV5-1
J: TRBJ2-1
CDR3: ASSLNTGAHNEQF

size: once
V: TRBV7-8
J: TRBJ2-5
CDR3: ASSLGLVTQY

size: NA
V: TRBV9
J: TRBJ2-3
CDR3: ASSVGVSDTQY

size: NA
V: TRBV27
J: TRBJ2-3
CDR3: ASSQRALLTRTDTQY

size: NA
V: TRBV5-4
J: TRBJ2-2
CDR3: ASSLQGHNTGELF

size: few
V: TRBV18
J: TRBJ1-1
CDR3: ASSPATGGDYTEAF

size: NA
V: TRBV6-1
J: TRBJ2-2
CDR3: ASRGPGTGELF

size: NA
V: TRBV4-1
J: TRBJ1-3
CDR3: ASSQEGVRTSSIY

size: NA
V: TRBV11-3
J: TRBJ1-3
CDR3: ASSAGYMLY

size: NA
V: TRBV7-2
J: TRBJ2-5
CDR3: ASSLAWVETQY

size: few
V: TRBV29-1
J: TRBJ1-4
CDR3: SGRATNEKLF

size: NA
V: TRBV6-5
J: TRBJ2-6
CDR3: ASSQRAGANVLT

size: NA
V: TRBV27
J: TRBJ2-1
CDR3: ASSSALAGGAYNEQF

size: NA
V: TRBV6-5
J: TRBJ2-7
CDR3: ASSYQDRAQY

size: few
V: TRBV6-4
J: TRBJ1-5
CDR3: ASSESGNQPQH

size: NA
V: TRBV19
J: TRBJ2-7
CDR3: ASKPRRRGLAGGPRYEQY

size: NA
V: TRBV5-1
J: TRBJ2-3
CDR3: ASSRADWSSDTQY

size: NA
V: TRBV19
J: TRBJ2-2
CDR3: ASITGRGTGGELF

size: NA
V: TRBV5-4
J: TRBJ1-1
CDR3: ASSGAGIEAF

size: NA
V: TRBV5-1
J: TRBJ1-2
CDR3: ASSPTGGRDGYT

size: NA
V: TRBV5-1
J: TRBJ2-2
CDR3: ASSPAGTSRTGELF

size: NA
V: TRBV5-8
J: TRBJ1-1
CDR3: ASSSYYGQGDTEAF

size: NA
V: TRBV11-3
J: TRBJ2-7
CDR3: ASSLSPGQWGSSYEQY

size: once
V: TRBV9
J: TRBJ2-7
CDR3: ASSVGGNYEQY

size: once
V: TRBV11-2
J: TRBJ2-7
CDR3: ASSLVGNSYEQY

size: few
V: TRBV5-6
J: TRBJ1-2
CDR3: ASSPWDREFYGYT

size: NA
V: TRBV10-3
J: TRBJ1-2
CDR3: AAELDQQGRGYT

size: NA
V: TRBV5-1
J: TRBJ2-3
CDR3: ASSRDYTDTQY

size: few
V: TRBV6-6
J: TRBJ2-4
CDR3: ASSSTSGANIQY

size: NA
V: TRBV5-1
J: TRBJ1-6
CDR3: ASSLAELPNSPLH

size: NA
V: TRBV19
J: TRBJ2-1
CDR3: ASSIGRTSGILGFHNEQF

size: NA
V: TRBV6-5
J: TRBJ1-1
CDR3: ASSYSWTVNTEAF

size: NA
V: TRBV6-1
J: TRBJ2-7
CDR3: ASRRGTDPYEQY

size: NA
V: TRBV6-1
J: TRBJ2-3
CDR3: ASSLGGFDTQY

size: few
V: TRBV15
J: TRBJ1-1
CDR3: ATSRGVGTEAF

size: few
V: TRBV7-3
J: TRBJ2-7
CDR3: ASSPTSGRAPDEQY

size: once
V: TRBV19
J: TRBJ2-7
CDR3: ASAGTPSYEQY

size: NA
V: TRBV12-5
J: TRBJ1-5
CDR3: ASGPPLPQH

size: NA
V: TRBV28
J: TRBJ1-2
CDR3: ASSSPLDRSNYGYT